This T cell receptor beta chain is drawn from a study of spatial heterogeneity in lung cancer. Study details: Beta-chain sequences were consistently detected more often than alpha-chain sequences. In raw reads, more than eight appearances on average were recorded for each unique TCR and UMI combination. Whole-study findings and limits: The number of expanded tumor alpha and beta chains correlated with mutation number.

This clonotype showed up many times. Its cognate antigen is unknown. Described time point: sample taken at primary tumor resection. Individual TCR cDNA molecules each bore their own unique molecular identifier. TCRdb fed the 5' RACE reads into MiXCR, producing one record per CDR3 protein. The profile covers fewer than 15,000 distinct CDR3 sequences, with approximately 2.9% appearing a single time and 15% to 20% taken by the ten largest. Germline loops: CDR1 MDHEN, CDR2 SYDVKM. The CDR3 has 13 amino acids. V was shortened by 10 bases and J by 6 bases, with 16 bases between the two germline ends. Sequences were derived from lung tumor tissue, sampled at surgery. The sequence was obtained from a male donor with early-stage non-small cell lung cancer. V usage is TRBV28 and J usage is TRBJ2-1, with D maybe TRBD1 (5 bases). CDR3 bases: TGTGCCATTTTAGTCACAGGTTCCAATGAGCAGTTCTTC. Translating gives CAILVTGSNEQFF.